The present T cell receptor (beta chain) was sequenced within a study of blood T cell repertoires in COVID-19. Overall study context: Acute and convalescent COVID-19 samples came from the United States, Italy and Spain. PBMCs, B-cell-depleted T cells, or T cells were the source of the cDNA or gDNA that made up the material.

Germline V gene data show CDR1 as LNHDA and CDR2 as SQIVND (reference sequence). Deletions cut 5 bases from V and 1 base from J, with 15 bases between. The CDR3 consists of 16 residues. In the authors' methods: For nucleated cells, counts were estimated from reference gene primer amplification. Clones were sequenced by immunoSEQ multiplex PCR, and TCRdb holds only the in-frame ones, with some missing. The V and J calls and clone size come from that table; D and trimming were worked out from the DNA. This repertoire shows 60,000 to 75,000 clones, around nine tenths found once; its top ten account for 5.5% to 8.5%.

This sequence was found in a man aged 45-65 years with active COVID-19. Material: peripheral blood. The chain carries TRBV19 and TRBJ1-5; D remains unclear. The CDR3 loop is CASSGWRNFSNQPQHF. The DNA for the CDR3 is TGTGCCAGTAGTGGGTGGCGGAACTTCAGCAATCAGCCCCAGCATTTT.